This T cell receptor (beta chain) was retrieved from a study of molecular identifiers for immune sequencing clone quantification. Study-level findings and limits: Even with 990,000 or so naive cells present, spiked Jurkat TCR RNA from one cell was reportedly detectable.

With V trimmed by 4 bases and J by 7 bases, 4 bases remained unmatched. Germline V gene data show CDR1 as MNHNS and CDR2 as SASEGT. The CDR3 covers 14 residues. Researchers sorted naive CD8 T cells as cells that were CD8+CD4-CCR7+CD45RA+. This clonotype appeared many times. Antigen specificity is unknown. Listed TCR primers and previously described methods were used for bulk TCR libraries. Each CDR3 protein gets one entry after TCRdb re-called the PCR reads with MiXCR. The sample has about 640,000 distinct CDR3 sequences; just under 20% are singletons. Sequenced sample: naive CD8+ T cells from blood, with Jurkat cell RNA spiked in. Subset indicated: FACS-sorted CD8+CD4-CCR7+CD45RA+ naive T cells. The chain couples TRBV6-1 to TRBJ2-2, with 9 nucleotides matching TRBD1. The TCR originated in a human donor in good health. Some libraries in this study had Jurkat cell RNA spiked in. This CDR3 reads CASSGTGGSGELFF. The CDR3 DNA follows: TGTGCCAGCAGTGGTACAGGGGGCAGCGGGGAGCTGTTTTTT.